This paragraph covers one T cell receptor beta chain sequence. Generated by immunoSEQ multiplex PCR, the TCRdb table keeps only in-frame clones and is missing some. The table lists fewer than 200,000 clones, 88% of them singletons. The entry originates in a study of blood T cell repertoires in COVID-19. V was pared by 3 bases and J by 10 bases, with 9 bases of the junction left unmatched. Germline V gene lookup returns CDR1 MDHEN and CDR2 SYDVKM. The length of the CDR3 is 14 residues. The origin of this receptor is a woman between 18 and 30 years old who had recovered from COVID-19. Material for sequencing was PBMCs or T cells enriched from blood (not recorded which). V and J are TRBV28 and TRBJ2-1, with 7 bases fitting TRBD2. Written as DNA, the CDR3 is TGTGCCAGCAGTTTGTTGGCGGGAGTTTGGGAGCAGTTCTTC. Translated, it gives CASSLLAGVWEQFF.